This T cell receptor (beta chain) was sequenced during a study of blood T cell repertoires in COVID-19. Study at large: COVID-19 samples, acute and convalescent, were from the United States, Italy and Spain. Sources were T cells, B-cell-depleted T cells, or PBMCs; the material itself was cDNA or gDNA.

Original analysis: Reference gene primer amplification yielded estimated nucleated cell counts. Here immunoSEQ multiplex PCR was the method, and the copy in TCRdb shows in-frame clones only, minus some. The DNA gave D and trimming, while V, J and clone size come from that table. Here the sample spans roughly 300,000 clones, about 86% being singletons. Germline values: CDR1 SGHRS, CDR2 YFSETQ. Germline trimming cut 3 bases from V and 1 base from J; bases unmatched to any gene: 10. The CDR3 has 17 residues. Which cohort a participant joined came from the clinical history participants gave. The chain links TRBV5-1 to TRBJ2-1; TRBD2 matches at 7 bases. What was sequenced was PBMCs or T cells enriched from blood (not recorded which). This clonotype originated in a woman aged 40 to 50 with acute COVID-19. The CDR3 region is CASSYYEGLVSYNEQFF. CDR3 nucleotide sequence: TGCGCCAGCAGCTATTACGAAGGACTAGTTTCCTACAATGAGCAGTTCTTC.